Following are 20 T cell receptor beta chains from one sample sequenced in a study of monozygotic twins with cystic fibrosis. TCRdb keeps only in-frame clones here, not all; method: immunoSEQ multiplex PCR. This sample has 17,000 or so clones, with roughly 96% found just once. Material: blood. The receptors shown here come from a girl aged 2 to 9 with cystic fibrosis.

The gene calls are TRBV5-5 and TRBJ1-6; D remains unclear. This CDR3 is built from 13 residues. Trimming pared 1 base from V and 9 bases from J, leaving 8 bases between. Germline V gene data show CDR1 as SGHKS and CDR2 as YYEKEE (reference sequence). The CDR3 DNA sequence: TGTGCCAGCAGCTTGTCGGAAGGTTCACCCCTCCACTTT. This sequence encodes CASSLSEGSPLHF.

The genes are TRBV11-2 and TRBJ2-4, with TRBD1 as a possible D gene (5 bases). The length of the CDR3 is 16 residues. Trimming pared 1 base from V and 0 bases from J, leaving 10 bases between. The germline V gene has CDR1 SGHAT and CDR2 FQNNGV. The CDR3 is CASSLGQTLAKNIQYF. The CDR3 bases are TGTGCCAGCAGCTTAGGACAGACTCTAGCCAAAAACATTCAGTACTTC.

This clone was detected once. This chain links TRBV7-2 with TRBJ1-1; the D gene is possibly TRBD1 (5 bases). Germline V lookup: CDR1 SGHTA, CDR2 FQGNSA. The CDR3 consists of 17 residues. With 4 bases removed from V and 0 bases from J, the gap between germline ends came to 18 bases. In DNA, the CDR3 is TGTGCCAGCAGCTACGGGTGGGGGGGACTGATGAACACTGAAGCTTTCTTT. This translates into CASSYGWGGLMNTEAFF.

The V gene is TRBV4-3, the J gene TRBJ1-2; D may be TRBD1 (6 bases). Germline V gene data show CDR1 as LGHNA and CDR2 as YSLEER. V was shortened by 0 bases and J by 4 bases, with 15 bases between the two germline ends. The CDR3 has 16 residues. The CDR3 region is CASSQDEGRGGYGYTF. Written as DNA, the CDR3 is TGCGCCAGCAGCCAAGATGAGGGCAGGGGAGGCTATGGCTACACCTTC.

This clone is a singleton in its sample. The chain has TRBV6-1 and TRBJ1-5; the D is unclear. V gave up 8 bases and J gave up 4 bases, with 18 bases separating them. CDR1 and CDR2 (germline): MNHNS, SASEGT. The CDR3 is 15 amino acids. The CDR3 nucleotides read TGTGCCAGCGGCGGGAGTTCAGTTGGAAATCAGCCCCAGCATTTT. Translation: CASGGSSVGNQPQHF.

This clone has a handful of counts. The chain joins TRBV7-9 to TRBJ2-3, with D unresolved. Germline CDR1 and CDR2: SEHNR and FQNEAQ (reference sequence). The CDR3 spans 14 residues. The V end lost 1 base, the J end lost 4 bases, and 9 bases lay between the germline ends. In DNA form, the CDR3 reads TGTGCCAGCAGCTTAGTTATCGGGCCAGATACGCAGTATTTT. Residues: CASSLVIGPDTQYF.

This chain connects TRBV4-3 to TRBJ1-1; the D is unclear. Germline V gives CDR1 LGHNA, CDR2 YSLEER. The V gene lost 1 base and the J gene lost 1 base, with 7 bases spanning the gap. This CDR3 has 14 residues. CDR3 sequence: CASSQGDENTEAFF. The CDR3 bases are TGCGCCAGCAGCCAAGGAGATGAGAACACTGAAGCTTTCTTT.

V usage is TRBV6-6 and J usage is TRBJ2-2, with D possibly matching TRBD2 (5 bases). Trimming shortened V by 7 bases and J by 0 bases, and 9 bases separated the two germline ends. Germline-derived CDR1 and CDR2 are MNHNY and SVGAGI (reference sequence). The CDR3 has 14 amino acids. DNA of the CDR3: TGTGCCAGCAAACAGAGGGCGAACACCGGGGAGCTGTTTTTT. This codes for CASKQRANTGELFF.

The rearrangement uses TRBV5-6 and TRBJ2-1; 10 nucleotides align to TRBD1. The V segment lost 2 bases and the J segment 5 bases; nucleotides outside the gene matches: 4. Germline values: CDR1 SGHDT, CDR2 YYEEEE. The CDR3 covers 15 residues. The CDR3 loop reads CASSLPGTGDNEQFF. The CDR3 DNA is TGTGCCAGCAGCTTACCCGGGACAGGGGACAATGAGCAGTTCTTC.

This chain links TRBV15 with TRBJ1-2; TRBD1 matches at 7 bases. The CDR3 has 14 amino acids. Germline values: CDR1 LNHNV, CDR2 YYDKDF (reference sequence). With V trimmed by 3 bases and J by 4 bases, 5 bases remained unmatched. As DNA, the CDR3 is TGTGCCACCAGCAGCCCGGGACAGTTCTATGGCTACACCTTC. Encoded protein: CATSSPGQFYGYTF.

The chain has TRBV5-6 and TRBJ2-5, with TRBD1 identical over 8 bases. Germline V lookup: CDR1 SGHDT, CDR2 YYEEEE. The CDR3 has 15 residues. J lost 1 base, V lost 0 bases, and 2 bases had no gene match. The CDR3 region is CASSLATGGQETQYF. CDR3 DNA: TGTGCCAGCAGCTTGGCCACAGGGGGCCAAGAGACCCAGTACTTC.

The chain employs TRBV2 and TRBJ1-3, with no clear D. V dropped 4 bases and J dropped 2 bases, with 6 bases sitting between them. The CDR3 contains 13 residues. The germline V gene has CDR1 SNHLY and CDR2 FYNNEI. The CDR3 nucleotides are TGTGCCAGCAGTGTCTGGGCTGGAAACACCATATATTTT. Translating gives CASSVWAGNTIYF.

This chain links TRBV5-6 with TRBJ1-6; D remains unclear. Germline loops: CDR1 SGHDT, CDR2 YYEEEE. V was pared by 0 bases and J by 0 bases, with 4 bases between. The CDR3 is 15 amino acids. CDR3 residues: CASSLGLSYNSPLHF. CDR3 DNA: TGTGCCAGCAGCTTGGGGCTCTCCTATAATTCACCCCTCCACTTT.

The chain is built from TRBV19 and TRBJ2-7; unclear D gene. The CDR3 runs to 14 residues. Trimming pared 2 bases from V and 5 bases from J, leaving 13 bases between. The germline gives CDR1 LNHDA, CDR2 SQIVND (reference sequence). CDR3 DNA: TGTGCCAGTAGTATAAGGGATGGCGGCGACGAGCAGTACTTC. Translating gives CASSIRDGGDEQYF.

J is TRBJ1-3 and V is TRBV5-4; 8 nucleotides agree with TRBD1. V dropped 0 bases and J dropped 4; count of bases not matched to a gene: 0. Germline CDR1 SGHNT, CDR2 YYREEE (reference sequence). CDR3 length: 14 residues. The CDR3 region is CASSLGTGGNTIYF. CDR3 coding DNA: TGTGCCAGCAGCTTGGGGACAGGGGGAAACACCATATATTTT.

V is TRBV2 and J is TRBJ1-1; TRBD1 agrees at 10 bases. Germline V CDR1 and CDR2: SNHLY, FYNNEI. V lost 1 base to trimming and J lost 4 bases; unmatched junction nucleotides: 9. The CDR3 contains 17 residues. The CDR3 here is CASSEGGQGDWVTEAFF. DNA of the CDR3: TGTGCCAGCAGTGAAGGTGGACAGGGGGACTGGGTCACTGAAGCTTTCTTT. Full variable domain (missing parts from reference TRBV2 and TRBJ1-1): EPEVTQTPSHQVTQMGQEVILRCVPISNHLYFYWYRQILGQKVEFLVSFYNNEISEKSEIFDDQFSVERPDGSNFTLKIRSTKLEDSAMYFCASSEGGQGDWVTEAFFGQGTRLTVV.

This sequence joins TRBV2 and TRBJ2-7, with 8 nucleotides matching TRBD2. V was clipped by 6 bases and J by 1 base; unmatched bases: 11. Per germline, CDR1 SNHLY and CDR2 FYNNEI. The CDR3 spans 16 residues. The CDR3 DNA is TGTGCCAGCAGAGAACCTCAAGCGGGGGAGTCCTACGAGCAGTACTTC. This translates into CASREPQAGESYEQYF. Full variable domain (rest looked up from reference TRBV2 and TRBJ2-7): EPEVTQTPSHQVTQMGQEVILRCVPISNHLYFYWYRQILGQKVEFLVSFYNNEISEKSEIFDDQFSVERPDGSNFTLKIRSTKLEDSAMYFCASREPQAGESYEQYFGPGTRLTVT.

This rearrangement joins TRBV7-6 to TRBJ1-1; D remains ambiguous. Between the trimmed V and J ends, which lost 3 bases and 2 bases, there was a span of 7 bases. Germline CDR1 reads SGHVS; CDR2 reads FNYEAQ. This CDR3 region has 13 residues. This CDR3 is CASSFRINTEAFF. The CDR3 bases are TGTGCCAGCAGCTTTCGGATCAACACTGAAGCTTTCTTT.

This chain uses TRBV6-5 with TRBJ2-7; 7 bases map to TRBD1. CDR3 size: 15 residues. Germline assignment: CDR1 MNHEY and CDR2 SVGAGI. Losses at the gene ends were 5 bases for V and 0 bases for J; bases not matched to a gene: 7. CDR3 sequence: CASSLRQGASYEQYF. In DNA, the CDR3 is TGTGCCAGCAGTCTCCGACAGGGTGCCTCCTACGAGCAGTACTTC.

The chain carries TRBV11-2 and TRBJ2-3; TRBD2 aligns across 8 bases. CDR1 and CDR2 from the germline V gene are SGHAT and FQNNGV. The ends lost 0 bases at V and 2 bases at J; junction bases unmatched: 1. The CDR3 has 15 residues. The CDR3 reads CASSLEGLVTDTQYF. In DNA form, the CDR3 reads TGTGCCAGCAGCTTAGAGGGACTAGTCACAGATACGCAGTATTTT.